These 3 T cell receptor beta chains were all obtained from the same sample, sequenced in a study of PD-1 blockade in classical Hodgkin lymphoma. Time point defined: cycle 4 day 1 (C4D1), after more than five weeks of nivolumab. Following autologous stem cell transplantation, relapse occurred in every patient, and exposure to brentuximab vedotin varied. The assay was immunoSEQ multiplex PCR, and TCRdb's table has in-frame clones only and misses some. Here the sample spans 100,000 or so clones, 90% being singletons. The sequencing here drew on peripheral blood mononuclear cells (PBMCs), taken before the fourth cycle of nivolumab. These receptors were collected from a human donor with classical Hodgkin lymphoma.

The chain employs TRBV19 and TRBJ1-5; D gene uncertain. The CDR3 extends over 17 amino acids. CDR1 and CDR2 from the germline V gene are LNHDA and SQIVND (reference sequence). Trimming cost V 1 base and J 3 bases, with 16 bases left between them. CDR3 sequence reads: CASSIAHLRGANQPQHF. CDR3 bases: TGTGCCAGTAGTATAGCCCACCTTCGGGGTGCCAATCAGCCCCAGCATTTT.

The chain has TRBV27 and TRBJ1-6; possibly TRBD1 for D (6 bases). Germline CDR1 MNHEY, CDR2 SMNVEV (reference sequence). Trimming left V 6 bases short and J 4 bases short, with 25 bases between. CDR3 length: 19 amino acids. The DNA for the CDR3 is TGTGCCAGCAGGCTCTCCTACGGGGGCTTTTCCATTTATAATTCACCCCTCCACTTT. It encodes CASRLSYGGFSIYNSPLHF.

The chain has TRBV27 and TRBJ2-5, with a weak D call TRBD2 (6 bases). Germline V lookup: CDR1 MNHEY, CDR2 SMNVEV (reference sequence). The V end lost 10 bases, the J end lost 5 bases, and 17 bases lay between the germline ends. The CDR3 sequence is 13 residues long. The CDR3 spells CATREGAGETQYF. In nucleotides, the CDR3 is TGTGCCACCAGGGAAGGGGCGGGGGAGACCCAGTACTTC.